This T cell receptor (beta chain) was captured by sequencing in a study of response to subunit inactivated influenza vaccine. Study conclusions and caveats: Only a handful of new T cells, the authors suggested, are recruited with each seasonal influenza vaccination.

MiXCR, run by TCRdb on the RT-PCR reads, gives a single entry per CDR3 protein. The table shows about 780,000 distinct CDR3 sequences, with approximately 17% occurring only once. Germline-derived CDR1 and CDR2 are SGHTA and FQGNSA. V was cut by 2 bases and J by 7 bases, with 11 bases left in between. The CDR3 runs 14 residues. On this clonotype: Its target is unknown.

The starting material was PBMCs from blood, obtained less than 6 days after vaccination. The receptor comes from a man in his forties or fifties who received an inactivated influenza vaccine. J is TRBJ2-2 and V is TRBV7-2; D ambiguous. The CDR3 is CASSLSLIGGELFF. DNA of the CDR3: TGTGCCAGCAGCTTATCCTTGATAGGCGGGGAGCTGTTTTTT.